One and the same sample provided the 14 T cell receptor beta chains below, sequenced in a study of blood T cell repertoires in COVID-19. Clones were sequenced by immunoSEQ multiplex PCR, and TCRdb holds only the in-frame ones, with some missing. The table shows about 260,000 clones, with around 84% occurring only once. Sequencing was carried out using PBMCs or T cells enriched from blood (not recorded which). Source of these receptors: a man younger than 40 with acute COVID-19.

The chain carries TRBV2 and TRBJ1-2; D is possibly TRBD1 (5 bases). Trimming left V 4 bases short and J 6 bases short, with 15 bases between. The germline V gene encodes CDR1 SNHLY and CDR2 FYNNEI. The length of the CDR3 is 14 residues. The CDR3 DNA follows: TGTGCCAGCAGTGGGGCCAGGGTGTTACATGGCTACACCTTC. Translating gives CASSGARVLHGYTF.

The chain has TRBV10-2 and TRBJ2-7; TRBD2 is a possible D gene (5 bases). Deletions cut 1 base from V and 6 bases from J, with 10 bases between. This CDR3 has 13 residues. Germline V gene data show CDR1 as WSHSY and CDR2 as SAAADI. The CDR3 here is CASSEWLSGEQYV. In DNA, the CDR3 is TGCGCCAGCAGTGAGTGGCTGAGCGGCGAGCAGTACGTC.

The J gene is TRBJ1-6, the V gene TRBV5-6, with D possibly matching TRBD1 (5 bases). CDR1 is SGHDT and CDR2 is YYEEEE in the germline V gene. The CDR3 length is 15 residues. V lost 0 bases, J lost 8 bases, and 12 bases lay in between. CDR3 coding DNA: TGTGCCAGCAGCTTGGGGAGGGACGATTATTCACCCCTCCACTTT. Translating it yields CASSLGRDDYSPLHF.

Comment on this clone: An end of the junction differs from the germline gene, which may be a read error. This sequence joins TRBV5-1 and TRBJ1-3; 7 bases are a match to TRBD1. Germline CDR1 and CDR2: SGHRS and YFSETQ. This CDR3 comprises 14 residues. The CDR3 here is CASSLQGKGNTIYF. DNA for the CDR3: TGTGCCAGCAGCTTACAGGGGAAGGGAAACACCATATATTTT.

V is TRBV2 and J is TRBJ1-1; 9 bases match TRBD1. In germline, CDR1 is SNHLY, CDR2 FYNNEI. V lost 10 bases, J lost 3 bases, and 15 bases stayed unmatched. This CDR3 spans 16 amino acids. CDR3 region: CATTGQGILLDTEAFF. Here the CDR3 DNA reads TGTGCCACCACCGGACAGGGGATATTATTGGACACTGAAGCTTTCTTT.

The chain uses TRBV5-1 and TRBJ1-1; TRBD1 is a possible D gene (6 bases). V gave up 4 bases and J gave up 0 bases, with 22 bases separating them. Germline CDR1 and CDR2: SGHRS and YFSETQ. There are 18 residues in the CDR3. The CDR3 sequence: CASSLVSGTWDMNTEAFF. CDR3 sequence (DNA): TGCGCCAGCAGCCTGGTTTCCGGGACATGGGATATGAACACTGAAGCTTTCTTT.

This rearrangement joins TRBV10-1 to TRBJ1-1, with D unresolved. The germline V and J ends were trimmed by 6 bases and 0 bases, with 8 bases remaining between them. There are 13 residues in the CDR3. Germline V gives CDR1 WNHNN, CDR2 SYGVQD (reference sequence). The CDR3, as DNA: TGCGCCAGCAGGAACAGCATGAACACTGAAGCTTTCTTT. It specifies CASRNSMNTEAFF.

This chain links TRBV12-5 with TRBJ1-2, with TRBD1 as a possible D gene (6 bases). V lost 6 bases, J lost 1 base, and 9 bases lay in between. The CDR3 extends over 13 amino acids. Germline assignment: CDR1 LGHNT and CDR2 FRNRAP. The CDR3 protein is CASGVDSNYGYTF. In DNA, the CDR3 is TGTGCTAGTGGCGTGGACAGTAACTATGGCTACACCTTC.

This chain uses TRBV5-4 with TRBJ1-1; 9 bases fit TRBD1. With 4 bases clipped from V and 4 bases from J, the junction kept 14 bases outside the gene matches. Germline V CDR1 and CDR2: SGHNT, YYREEE (reference sequence). CDR3 length: 17 residues. The CDR3 spells CASSLPGQGLMLTEAFF. The CDR3 region has the DNA TGTGCCAGCAGCCTTCCCGGACAGGGGTTGATGCTCACTGAAGCTTTCTTT.

V usage is TRBV11-3 and J usage is TRBJ2-2; TRBD2 might be the D (6 bases). The length of the CDR3 is 19 residues. The V end was cut by 5 bases, the J end by 7 bases, with 29 bases between. Germline CDR1 and CDR2: SGHNT and YENEEA. CDR3 in DNA: TGTGCCAGCAGCCCGCACTCGGGATGGGTAGCGGCAGGAAGCGGGGAGCTGTTTTTT. This sequence encodes CASSPHSGWVAAGSGELFF.

The gene calls are TRBV20-1 and TRBJ2-5; D not certain. This CDR3 is 11 amino acids long. Trimming removed 3 bases from V and 5 bases from J, with 7 bases in between. Germline V lookup: CDR1 DFQATT, CDR2 SNEGSKA (reference sequence). CDR3 residues: CSASMAETQYF. The CDR3 DNA follows: TGCAGTGCTAGTATGGCTGAGACCCAGTACTTC.

This clone has a handful of counts. J is TRBJ2-1 and V is TRBV12-3 or TRBV12-4, with a tentative D call TRBD2 (5 bases). V lost 3 bases to trimming and J lost 6 bases, with 9 bases between them. The CDR3 has 13 residues. The chain's CDR3 is CASSFARGNEQFF. CDR3 sequence (DNA): TGTGCCAGCAGTTTTGCCCGGGGCAATGAGCAGTTCTTC.

This clone was seen at least ten times. The chain combines TRBV27 with TRBJ1-5, with D unclear. This CDR3 is built from 15 residues. V was pared by 0 bases and J by 3 bases, with 9 bases between. CDR1 is MNHEY, CDR2 SMNVEV, per germline (reference sequence). CDR3 sequence reads: CASSLSKSYNQPQHF. The CDR3 DNA is TGTGCCAGCAGTTTATCGAAGAGCTACAATCAGCCCCAGCATTTT.

This chain links TRBV9 with TRBJ2-2; 10 bases map to TRBD1. The junction had 10 bases not matched to a gene; V was cut back by 7 bases and J by 4 bases. Germline assignment: CDR1 SGDLS and CDR2 YYNGEE. This CDR3 spans 16 amino acids. The CDR3 nucleotides read TGTGCCAGCGAATCCTGGGACAGGGGATTCACCGGGGAGCTGTTTTTT. Translating gives CASESWDRGFTGELFF.